Listed here is a single T cell receptor beta chain. Its antigen remains unknown. The data stem from a study of T-cell reconstitution after alpha-beta-depleted transplantation in children. CDR3 length equals 15 residues. V was cut by 2 bases and J by 0 bases, with 7 bases left in between. Germline CDR1 MNHEY, CDR2 SVGEGT. Unique molecular identifiers were incorporated when the TCRbeta library was constructed. In TCRdb, the PCR reads were re-called with MiXCR into one record per CDR3 protein. The sample holds about 980,000 distinct CDR3 sequences, about 30% seen once. Whole-study findings and limits: Among T cells one year after transplant, newly produced cells accounted for most counts and diversity. At day 60, the high TCRbeta diversity found in some patients originated from recipient T cells and thymic progenitors that had survived. Reports say that about two months after transplant, the alpha-beta T cells came out of several hundred graft clones that had expanded.

The V call is TRBV6-2 or TRBV6-3, the J call TRBJ2-2, with unresolved D. The TCR sequence derives from a boy under two years old who had a stem cell transplant for SCID, so the T cells may come from the graft donor. Sequencing was performed on PBMCs, mostly from graft donor cells, taken 360 days after TCRalphabeta/CD19-depleted stem cell transplant. This chain's CDR3 is CASSYAAANTGELFF. DNA of the CDR3: TGTGCCAGCAGTTACGCGGCGGCGAACACCGGGGAGCTGTTTTTT.